Following are 21 T cell receptor beta chains from one sample sequenced in a study of technical replicates of blood from a few donors. Assay: immunoSEQ multiplex PCR; the TCRdb copy retains only in-frame clones and omits some. The data hold roughly 70,000 clones, with about 97% observed a single time. The material sequenced was T cells isolated from PBMCs. The receptors stem from a human donor in good health.

The chain joins TRBV18 to TRBJ1-1; D is uncertain. The CDR3 runs 14 residues. Trimming took 3 bases from V and 6 from J, leaving 14 bases between them. Germline V CDR1 and CDR2: KGHSH, LQKENI. The CDR3 nucleotides read TGTGCCAGCTCACCTTCTGACCGGGGTCCTGAAGCTTTCTTT. Protein: CASSPSDRGPEAFF.

This clone has just a few counts. The CDR3 sequence is CASTSIGGEQYF. The CDR3, as DNA: TGTGCCAGCACCAGCATCGGGGGAGAGCAGTACTTC. The gene calls are TRBV6-6 and TRBJ2-7; possibly TRBD2 for D (6 bases). V was clipped by 7 bases and J by 7 bases, with 14 bases between them. Germline V gives CDR1 MNHNY, CDR2 SVGAGI (reference sequence). This CDR3 has 12 amino acids.

This chain joins TRBV2 and TRBJ2-7; 9 bases are a match to TRBD2. Germline assignment: CDR1 SNHLY and CDR2 FYNNEI. The CDR3 extends over 14 amino acids. Trimming removed 6 bases from V and 9 bases from J; junction bases left unmatched: 12. The CDR3 protein is CASSPGLAVGGQYF. The CDR3 DNA reads as TGTGCCAGCAGCCCGGGACTAGCAGTAGGCGGGCAGTACTTC. Filled out from reference TRBV2 and TRBJ2-7, the complete variable domain reads EPEVTQTPSHQVTQMGQEVILRCVPISNHLYFYWYRQILGQKVEFLVSFYNNEISEKSEIFDDQFSVERPDGSNFTLKIRSTKLEDSAMYFCASSPGLAVGGQYFGPGTRLTVT.

This clone was detected only once. The chain recombines TRBV19 with TRBJ2-3; possible D gene TRBD2, 5 bases. In germline, CDR1 is LNHDA, CDR2 SQIVND (reference sequence). This CDR3 spans 15 amino acids. Trimming removed 5 bases from V and 2 bases from J, with 14 bases in between. The CDR3 loop is CASSPREGYTDTQYF. Written as DNA, the CDR3 is TGTGCCAGTAGTCCTCGGGAAGGGTACACAGATACGCAGTATTTT.

The chain recombines TRBV5-4 with TRBJ1-1, with 7 positions matching TRBD1. The CDR3 extends over 16 amino acids. V lost 4 bases to trimming and J lost 0 bases; unmatched junction nucleotides: 9. The germline V gene encodes CDR1 SGHNT and CDR2 YYREEE (reference sequence). CDR3 in DNA: TGTGCCAGCAGCCCAGGGGGATCTGGCATGAACACTGAAGCTTTCTTT. Protein product: CASSPGGSGMNTEAFF.

This clone has only one observation. The rearrangement links TRBV7-9 to TRBJ2-1, with D uncertain. The V end was cut by 1 base, the J end by 7 bases, with 14 bases between. The germline CDR1 and CDR2 sequences are SEHNR and FQNEAQ (reference sequence). This CDR3 is built from 15 residues. CDR3 residues: CASSLGSIGANEQFF. CDR3 in DNA: TGTGCCAGCAGCTTAGGTTCAATAGGAGCGAATGAGCAGTTCTTC.

This chain connects TRBV19 to TRBJ1-1, with a tentative D call TRBD1 (5 bases). The CDR3 runs to 14 residues. The V end was cut by 7 bases, the J end by 2 bases, with 14 bases between. Germline CDR1 is LNHDA and CDR2 is SQIVND (reference sequence). The DNA of the CDR3 is TGTGCCAGTAAAAACCAGGGATTCAACACTGAAGCTTTCTTT. Amino acid sequence: CASKNQGFNTEAFF.

This chain uses TRBV6-6 with TRBJ2-2; perhaps TRBD1 as D (5 bases). This CDR3 is 13 amino acids long. The V end lost 6 bases, the J end lost 7 bases, and 12 bases lay between the germline ends. The germline V gene encodes CDR1 MNHNY and CDR2 SVGAGI (reference sequence). The CDR3 DNA sequence: TGTGCCAGCAGAGGGGAATTAATCGGGGAGCTGTTTTTT. It translates to CASRGELIGELFF.

J is TRBJ2-3 and V is TRBV14; TRBD1 matches at 7 bases. The CDR3 covers 14 residues. V lost 1 base, J lost 4 bases, and 2 bases stayed unmatched. Germline values: CDR1 SGHDN, CDR2 FVKESK. CDR3 DNA sequence: TGTGCCAGCAGCCAAGGTACAGGGGCAGATACGCAGTATTTT. It specifies CASSQGTGADTQYF.

This clone was seen once. The V and J genes are TRBV6-5 and TRBJ1-1; perhaps TRBD1 as D (6 bases). The CDR3 runs 14 residues. Germline CDR1 is MNHEY and CDR2 is SVGAGI. Trimming cost V 6 bases and J 9 bases, with 20 bases left between them. The CDR3 DNA is TGTGCCAGCAGACCCGGTTCAGGGGCATTCCAAGCTTTCTTT. This gives the protein CASRPGSGAFQAFF.

V is TRBV2 and J is TRBJ2-7; D gene ambiguous. V lost 1 base and J 3 bases, leaving 13 bases between the germline ends. Per germline, CDR1 SNHLY and CDR2 FYNNEI. The CDR3 is 15 amino acids. CDR3 bases: TGTGCCAGCAGTGAAGGGAGTCCGGAGTTCTACGAGCAGTACTTC. Translated: CASSEGSPEFYEQYF.

The CDR3 loop reads CASSLQGTGYGYTF. CDR3 DNA: TGCGCCAGCAGCCTCCAAGGGACAGGGTACGGCTACACCTTC. The chain combines TRBV4-3 with TRBJ1-2, with 9 bases identical to TRBD1. Germline CDR1 and CDR2: LGHNA and YSLEER. J was trimmed by 8 bases and V by 4 bases; bases with no gene match: 8. This CDR3 is 14 amino acids long.

In regard to this clone: Mismatch with germline at one junction end may stem from a read error. The rearrangement links TRBV7-7 to TRBJ2-3; 9 nucleotides line up with TRBD2. The CDR3 has 19 amino acids. The V gene's germline CDR1 is SSHAT and CDR2 FNYEAQ (reference sequence). For the CDR3, the DNA is TGTGCTAGCAGCTTGCTAACCTCCACTAGCGGGCCCAGCACAGATACGCAGTATTTT. Translating it yields CASSLLTSTSGPSTDTQYF. The entire variable domain, with the rest obtained from reference TRBV7-7 and TRBJ2-3, is as follows: GAGVSQSPRYKVTKRGQDVTLRCDPISSHATLYWYQQALGQGPEFLTYFNYEAQPDKSGLPSDRFSAERPEGSISTLTIQRTEQRDSAMYRCASSLLTSTSGPSTDTQYFGPGTRLTVL.

The rearrangement uses TRBV19 and TRBJ2-1; TRBD2 might be the D (6 bases). CDR1 is LNHDA, CDR2 SQIVND, per germline (reference sequence). Trimming took 3 bases from V and 6 from J, leaving 15 bases between them. The CDR3 spans 15 residues. The chain's CDR3 is CASSIVAAGFNEQFF. DNA of the CDR3: TGTGCCAGTAGTATTGTAGCTGCGGGGTTCAATGAGCAGTTCTTC.

This chain joins TRBV7-2 and TRBJ2-1; 10 positions match TRBD2. Germline CDR1 SGHTA, CDR2 FQGNSA. V gave up 5 bases and J gave up 8 bases; unmatched junction bases: 9. The CDR3 spans 15 residues. DNA of the CDR3: TGTGCCAGCAGCCCCCCTAGCGGGAGTGGTCATGAGCAGTTCTTC. Residues: CASSPPSGSGHEQFF.

The genes are TRBV2 and TRBJ1-2; TRBD1 matches at 8 bases. V gave up 4 bases and J gave up 4 bases; unmatched junction bases: 2. Germline V gene sequence: CDR1 SNHLY, CDR2 FYNNEI. The CDR3 loop spans 13 amino acids. The CDR3 loop is CASSGGQGYGYTF. The CDR3 nucleotides are TGTGCCAGCAGTGGTGGACAGGGCTATGGCTACACCTTC.

The chain employs TRBV5-1 and TRBJ1-1; 7 bases agree with TRBD1. V lost 4 bases, J lost 0 bases, and 6 bases stayed unmatched. There are 15 residues in the CDR3. CDR1 SGHRS and CDR2 YFSETQ come from the germline V gene. The DNA for the CDR3 is TGCGCCAGCAGCCTAGGGGACAGTTTGAACACTGAAGCTTTCTTT. Translated: CASSLGDSLNTEAFF.

The genes are TRBV7-9 and TRBJ2-5, with 9 bases fitting TRBD1. From germline, CDR1 is SEHNR and CDR2 FQNEAQ (reference sequence). Trimming took 5 bases from V and 5 from J; bases not matched to a gene: 12. CDR3 length: 16 residues. The CDR3, as DNA: TGTGCCAGCAGCCTAACATTGGGGGGACAGGGTGAGACCCAGTACTTC. This gives the protein CASSLTLGGQGETQYF.

The chain links TRBV2 to TRBJ1-5, with TRBD1 as a possible D gene (6 bases). The CDR3 is made up of 15 amino acids. Germline assignment: CDR1 SNHLY and CDR2 FYNNEI. Trimming removed 4 bases from V and 3 bases from J, with 13 bases in between. The CDR3 region has the DNA TGTGCCAGCAGTGCGGAGACAGGCCTCAATCAGCCCCAGCATTTT. It specifies CASSAETGLNQPQHF. Filled out from reference TRBV2 and TRBJ1-5, the complete variable domain reads EPEVTQTPSHQVTQMGQEVILRCVPISNHLYFYWYRQILGQKVEFLVSFYNNEISEKSEIFDDQFSVERPDGSNFTLKIRSTKLEDSAMYFCASSAETGLNQPQHFGDGTRLSIL.

V and J are TRBV27 and TRBJ2-3; 11 nucleotides align to TRBD2. This CDR3 region has 16 residues. The V segment lost 5 bases and the J segment 1 base; nucleotides outside the gene matches: 5. Germline V CDR1 and CDR2: MNHEY, SMNVEV (reference sequence). Written as DNA, the CDR3 is TGTGCCAGCAGTATCTTACTAGCGGGGGGCACAGATACGCAGTATTTT. It translates to CASSILLAGGTDTQYF.

The chain has TRBV7-6 and TRBJ2-1; 8 positions match TRBD1. The ends lost 0 bases at V and 7 bases at J; junction bases unmatched: 8. CDR3 length equals 16 residues. CDR1 is SGHVS, CDR2 FNYEAQ, per germline. CDR3 nucleotides: TGTGCCAGCAGCTTAGCCCGGACAGGGTCAGGGAATGAGCAGTTCTTC. This encodes CASSLARTGSGNEQFF. Variable domain in full (rest from reference TRBV7-6 and TRBJ2-1): GAGVSQSPRYKVTKRGQDVALRCDPISGHVSLYWYRQALGQGPEFLTYFNYEAQQDKSGLPNDRFSAERPEGSISTLTIQRTEQRDSAMYRCASSLARTGSGNEQFFGPGTRLTVL.